This is a list of T cell receptor beta chains from one sample in a study of T cell changes during pregnancy in multiple sclerosis. Sequenced by immunoSEQ multiplex PCR; TCRdb stores in-frame clones only, minus some. The sample records 35,000 to 45,000 clones, 85% to 90% being singletons. Sequenced here: peripheral blood, sampled in the second trimester of pregnancy. The receptors come from a female donor in good health, enrolled as a control in a pregnancy study. Each CDR3 is given with its conserved first and last residue. The D gene is left open where the match is weak. Clone sizes are given selectively: once, few, many, or a class where the clone is expanded.

size: .; D: .; V: TRBV11-3; J: TRBJ1-1; CDR3: CASSFPAADVTEAFF; DNA: TGTGCCAGCAGCTTTCCCGCCGCGGATGTTACTGAAGCTTTCTTT
size: few; D: .; V: TRBV6-5; J: TRBJ1-1; CDR3: CATRTSRDTEAFF; DNA: TGTGCCACCAGGACCTCTAGAGACACTGAAGCTTTCTTT
size: few; D: .; V: TRBV5-4; J: TRBJ1-1; CDR3: CASSLGDFNTEAFF; DNA: TGTGCCAGCAGCTTGGGAGATTTTAACACTGAAGCTTTCTTT
size: .; D: .; V: TRBV4-3; J: TRBJ1-5; CDR3: CASSQDLRGYQPQHF; DNA: TGCGCCAGCAGCCAAGATCTGAGAGGGTATCAGCCCCAGCATTTT
size: .; D: .; V: TRBV10-2; J: TRBJ1-2; CDR3: CASSESGRAYGYTF; DNA: TGCGCCAGCAGTGAGTCGGGCAGGGCCTATGGCTACACCTTC
size: .; D: .; V: TRBV29-1; J: TRBJ2-7; CDR3: CSVEGGGPYEQYF; DNA: TGCAGCGTTGAAGGGGGGGGGCCCTACGAGCAGTACTTC
size: .; D: TRBD1; V: TRBV14; J: TRBJ2-6; CDR3: CASSPQTGISGANVLTF; DNA: TGTGCCAGCAGCCCGCAGACAGGGATCTCTGGGGCCAACGTCCTGACTTTC
size: .; D: TRBD2; V: TRBV5-4; J: TRBJ2-2; CDR3: CASSRGLAGGPRATGELFF; DNA: TGTGCCAGCAGCAGGGGACTAGCGGGAGGGCCAAGGGCAACCGGGGAGCTGTTTTTT
size: .; D: TRBD2; V: TRBV5-1; J: TRBJ2-7; CDR3: CASSLVPGRAYEQYF; DNA: TGCGCCAGCAGCTTGGTACCCGGGAGGGCCTACGAGCAGTACTTC
size: .; D: TRBD1; V: TRBV7-2; J: TRBJ1-3; CDR3: CASSSLGQGLGSGNTIYF; DNA: TGTGCCAGCAGCTCCCTGGGACAGGGGCTCGGATCTGGAAACACCATATATTTT
size: .; D: .; V: TRBV10-3; J: TRBJ2-7; CDR3: CAARPSGLSYEQYF; DNA: TGTGCCGCACGGCCCTCTGGGCTTTCCTACGAGCAGTACTTC
size: .; D: .; V: TRBV30; J: TRBJ1-6; CDR3: CAWRPAHGGSYNSPLHF; DNA: TGTGCCTGGAGACCCGCACACGGAGGCTCCTATAATTCACCCCTCCACTTT
size: .; D: .; V: TRBV19; J: TRBJ1-2; CDR3: CASRGGVQANYGYTF; DNA: TGTGCCAGTCGGGGCGGGGTTCAAGCTAACTATGGCTACACCTTC
size: .; D: .; V: TRBV5-5; J: TRBJ2-3; CDR3: CASSHRGSTDTQYF; DNA: TGTGCCAGCAGCCATCGGGGTAGCACAGATACGCAGTATTTT
size: .; D: TRBD2; V: TRBV7-2; J: TRBJ2-3; CDR3: CASSWTSGGAGGTDTQYF; DNA: TGTGCCAGCAGCTGGACTAGCGGGGGGGCCGGTGGCACAGATACGCAGTATTTT
size: .; D: TRBD2; V: TRBV5-4; J: TRBJ2-5; CDR3: CASSGGGTSGAQETQYF; DNA: TGTGCCAGCAGCGGGGGGGGGACTAGCGGGGCCCAAGAGACCCAGTACTTC
size: .; D: .; V: TRBV7-2; J: TRBJ2-7; CDR3: CASSATGNSYEQYF; DNA: TGTGCCAGCAGCGCTACAGGGAACTCCTACGAGCAGTACTTC
size: .; D: .; V: TRBV6-1; J: TRBJ2-7; CDR3: CASSELGSSYEQYF; DNA: TGTGCCAGCAGTGAATTGGGCAGTTCCTACGAGCAGTACTTC
size: .; D: TRBD2; V: TRBV6-5; J: TRBJ2-1; CDR3: CASSIAGGPNNEQFF; DNA: TGTGCCAGCAGCATAGCGGGAGGTCCCAACAATGAGCAGTTCTTC
size: once; D: TRBD1; V: TRBV25-1; J: TRBJ1-4; CDR3: CASSEVQGARANEKLFF; DNA: TGTGCCAGCAGTGAAGTCCAGGGGGCGCGGGCTAATGAAAAACTGTTTTTT
size: .; D: TRBD1; V: TRBV5-1; J: TRBJ2-2; CDR3: CASSGDRPSGGELFF; DNA: TGCGCCAGCAGCGGGGACAGGCCGTCGGGAGGGGAGCTGTTTTTT
size: .; D: TRBD1; V: TRBV28; J: TRBJ1-5; CDR3: CASSTPTGSNQPQHF; DNA: TGTGCCAGCAGCACCCCGACAGGGAGCAATCAGCCCCAGCATTTT
size: .; D: TRBD2; V: TRBV9; J: TRBJ2-5; CDR3: CASSTSGTSSPGETQYF; DNA: TGTGCCAGCAGCACTTCCGGGACTAGCAGCCCAGGGGAGACCCAGTACTTC
size: once; D: .; V: TRBV19; J: TRBJ2-3; CDR3: CASSIGGGLDTQYF; DNA: TGTGCCAGTAGTATAGGGGGCGGATTAGATACGCAGTATTTT
size: .; D: TRBD1; V: TRBV14; J: TRBJ1-2; CDR3: CASEPRTGENYGYTF; DNA: TGTGCCAGCGAACCCCGGACAGGGGAAAACTATGGCTACACCTTC
size: .; D: TRBD1; V: TRBV29-1; J: TRBJ1-6; CDR3: CSVATGEPNSPLHF; DNA: TGCAGCGTAGCTACAGGGGAGCCTAATTCACCCCTCCACTTT
size: .; D: .; V: TRBV10-3; J: TRBJ1-2; CDR3: CAISPREDYGYTF; DNA: TGTGCCATCAGTCCCAGGGAGGACTATGGCTACACCTTC
size: .; D: .; V: TRBV6-5; J: TRBJ2-7; CDR3: CASTADGGLGEQYF; DNA: TGTGCCAGCACCGCAGATGGGGGCTTAGGCGAGCAGTACTTC
size: .; D: TRBD2; V: TRBV5-4; J: TRBJ2-1; CDR3: CASSLRAGGNNEQFF; DNA: TGTGCCAGCAGCTTGCGAGCGGGGGGGAACAATGAGCAGTTCTTC
size: .; D: TRBD1; V: TRBV9; J: TRBJ1-2; CDR3: CASSLGTGDYGYTF; DNA: TGTGCCAGCAGCCTAGGGACAGGGGACTATGGCTACACCTTC
size: .; D: TRBD1; V: TRBV7-8; J: TRBJ1-4; CDR3: CASSLGSGQGREKLFF; DNA: TGTGCCAGCAGCTTAGGGAGCGGACAGGGAAGGGAAAAACTGTTTTTT
size: once; D: .; V: TRBV15; J: TRBJ2-5; CDR3: CATSARGETQYF; DNA: TGTGCCACCAGCGCACGGGGGGAGACCCAGTACTTC
size: .; D: TRBD2; V: TRBV19; J: TRBJ2-7; CDR3: CASSMLLAGGSQHEQYF; DNA: TGTGCCAGTAGTATGTTGTTAGCGGGAGGGAGCCAGCACGAGCAGTACTTC
size: .; D: TRBD2; V: TRBV6-1; J: TRBJ2-5; CDR3: CASSEYGGGSQETQYF; DNA: TGTGCCAGCAGTGAATACGGGGGGGGGTCTCAAGAGACCCAGTACTTC
size: .; D: .; V: TRBV27; J: TRBJ1-4; CDR3: CASSKDRVVLFF; DNA: TGTGCCAGCAGCAAAGACCGGGTTGTACTGTTTTTT
size: .; D: TRBD1; V: TRBV5-1; J: TRBJ2-7; CDR3: CASSLGQGSYEQYF; DNA: TGCGCCAGCAGCTTAGGACAGGGCTCCTACGAGCAGTACTTC
size: .; D: TRBD2; V: TRBV7-2; J: TRBJ2-1; CDR3: CASASGGLNNEQFF; DNA: TGTGCCAGCGCCTCGGGGGGGCTTAACAATGAGCAGTTCTTC
size: .; D: .; V: TRBV11-3; J: TRBJ2-7; CDR3: CASSRTGKREQYF; DNA: TGTGCCAGCAGCCGAACAGGGAAACGAGAGCAGTACTTC
size: once; D: .; V: TRBV27; J: TRBJ2-1; CDR3: CASSPGSYNEQFF; DNA: TGTGCCAGCAGTCCGGGGAGTTACAATGAGCAGTTCTTC
size: .; D: TRBD1; V: TRBV10-3; J: TRBJ2-2; CDR3: CAISEETGAYTGELFF; DNA: TGTGCCATCAGTGAGGAGACAGGGGCCTACACCGGGGAGCTGTTTTTT
size: .; D: .; V: TRBV5-1; J: TRBJ2-3; CDR3: CASSFGGSGTDTQYF; DNA: TGCGCCAGCAGCTTTGGGGGCTCGGGCACAGATACGCAGTATTTT
size: .; D: .; V: TRBV9; J: TRBJ1-1; CDR3: CASSVQGSTEAFF; DNA: TGTGCCAGCAGCGTTCAGGGGTCCACTGAAGCTTTCTTT
size: .; D: .; V: TRBV7-2; J: TRBJ2-2; CDR3: CASSPGARGRELFF; DNA: TGTGCCAGCAGCCCAGGGGCACGGGGCCGGGAGCTGTTTTTT
size: .; D: .; V: TRBV4-1; J: TRBJ1-5; CDR3: CASSQEGGSRGNQPQHF; DNA: TGCGCCAGCAGCCAAGAAGGTGGGAGTCGGGGCAATCAGCCCCAGCATTTT
size: .; D: TRBD1; V: TRBV27; J: TRBJ1-4; CDR3: CASANRGQNEKLFF; DNA: TGTGCCAGCGCAAACAGGGGGCAAAATGAAAAACTGTTTTTT
size: .; D: .; V: TRBV19; J: TRBJ1-1; CDR3: CASMFPGTEAFF; DNA: TGTGCCAGTATGTTCCCAGGGACTGAAGCTTTCTTT
size: .; D: TRBD1; V: TRBV6-1; J: TRBJ1-1; CDR3: CASSAGTANTEAFF; DNA: TGTGCCAGCAGTGCCGGGACAGCGAACACTGAAGCTTTCTTT
size: .; D: TRBD2; V: TRBV5-5; J: TRBJ2-1; CDR3: CASRSEIAGNEQFF; DNA: TGTGCCAGCAGATCAGAGATAGCGGGGAATGAGCAGTTCTTC
size: .; D: TRBD2; V: TRBV5-1; J: TRBJ2-7; CDR3: CASSLGLAGGSYEQYF; DNA: TGCGCCAGCAGCTTGGGCCTAGCGGGGGGCTCCTACGAGCAGTACTTC
size: .; D: .; V: TRBV6-5; J: TRBJ2-3; CDR3: CASKPPGDTQYF; DNA: TGTGCCAGCAAGCCTCCCGGGGATACGCAGTATTTT
size: once; D: .; V: TRBV11-3; J: TRBJ2-3; CDR3: CASSSRLVPDTQYF; DNA: TGTGCCAGCAGCTCAAGACTAGTTCCAGATACGCAGTATTTT
size: .; D: TRBD1; V: TRBV29-1; J: TRBJ1-5; CDR3: CSVAGGANQPQHF; DNA: TGCAGCGTTGCAGGGGGCGCGAATCAGCCCCAGCATTTT
size: .; D: .; V: TRBV5-4; J: TRBJ1-4; CDR3: CASSLPGWDEKLFF; DNA: TGTGCCAGCAGCTTGCCAGGGTGGGATGAAAAACTGTTTTTT
size: .; D: .; V: TRBV7-2; J: TRBJ2-5; CDR3: CASSLGGSQETQYF; DNA: TGTGCCAGCAGCTTAGGAGGCAGCCAAGAGACCCAGTACTTC
size: .; D: .; V: TRBV7-9; J: TRBJ1-1; CDR3: CASSQNRQTATFF; DNA: TGTGCCAGCAGCCAAAACCGCCAGACAGCAACTTTCTTT